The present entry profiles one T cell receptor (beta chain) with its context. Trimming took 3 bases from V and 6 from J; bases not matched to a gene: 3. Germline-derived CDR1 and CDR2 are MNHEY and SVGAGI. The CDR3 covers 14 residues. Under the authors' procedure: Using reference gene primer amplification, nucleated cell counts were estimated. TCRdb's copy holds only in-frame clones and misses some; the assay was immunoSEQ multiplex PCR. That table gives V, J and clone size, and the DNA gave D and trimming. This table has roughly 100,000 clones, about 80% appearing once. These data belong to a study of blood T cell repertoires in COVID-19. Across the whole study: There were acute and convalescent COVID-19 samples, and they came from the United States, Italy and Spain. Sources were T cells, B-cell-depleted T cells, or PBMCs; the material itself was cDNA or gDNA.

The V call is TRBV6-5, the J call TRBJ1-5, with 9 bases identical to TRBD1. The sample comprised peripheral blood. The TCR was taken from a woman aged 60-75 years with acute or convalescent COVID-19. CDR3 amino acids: CASSYQGQGQPQHF. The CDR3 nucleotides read TGTGCCAGCAGTTATCAGGGACAGGGTCAGCCCCAGCATTTT.